Presented here are 12 T cell receptor beta chains from one specimen sequenced in a study of technical replicates of blood from a handful of donors. The protocol was immunoSEQ multiplex PCR, while the TCRdb copy is restricted to in-frame clones and leaves out a portion. Of 65,000 to 80,000 clones detected, approximately 95% appear once; the ten largest clones hold approximately 0.25%. Sequencing was done on a sample of T cells isolated from PBMCs. These receptors all stem from a human donor in good health.

This chain links TRBV11-3 with TRBJ2-1, with TRBD2 matching 11 bases. Per germline, CDR1 SGHNT and CDR2 YENEEA. After removal of 1 base from V and 6 bases from J, the junction contained 14 bases not matched to a gene. The CDR3 runs to 19 residues. The CDR3 DNA reads as TGTGCCAGCAGCTTAGTCGGGCTAGCGGGGGGCCGAAGACCCAATGAGCAGTTCTTC. Protein sequence: CASSLVGLAGGRRPNEQFF.

V usage is TRBV19 and J usage is TRBJ2-2; D may be TRBD1 (6 bases). CDR1 is LNHDA, CDR2 SQIVND, per germline (reference sequence). The CDR3 consists of 16 residues. Trimming removed 4 bases at V and 1 base at J, with 13 bases between. DNA for the CDR3: TGTGCCAGTAGTACCCGGACAGACATGAACACCGGGGAGCTGTTTTTT. It specifies CASSTRTDMNTGELFF.

This sequence joins TRBV11-2 and TRBJ2-2; 12 bases map to TRBD2. Germline V gene data show CDR1 as SGHAT and CDR2 as FQNNGV. The CDR3 runs to 20 residues. The V segment lost 0 bases and the J segment 5 bases; nucleotides outside the gene matches: 13. CDR3 region: CASSLDQWATSGSITGELFF. The CDR3 region has the DNA TGTGCCAGCAGCTTAGATCAGTGGGCGACTAGCGGGAGTATTACCGGGGAGCTGTTTTTT.

This clone was seen just once. V is TRBV7-9 and J is TRBJ2-3; no clear D gene. The CDR3 is made up of 12 amino acids. Looked up from germline, CDR1 is SEHNR and CDR2 is FQNEAQ (reference sequence). Trimming stripped 4 bases from V and 2 bases from J, with 4 bases between. In DNA form, the CDR3 reads TGTGCCAGCAGCTCAATCACAGATACGCAGTATTTT. This codes for CASSSITDTQYF.

With regard to this clone: The junction and the germline gene differ at one end; a read error may be behind it. This rearrangement joins TRBV27 to TRBJ1-3; no reliable D call. CDR3 size: 15 residues. The germline V gene encodes CDR1 MNHEY and CDR2 SMNVEV (reference sequence). The DNA for the CDR3 is TGTGCCAGCAGTCTATCATCGGGCTCTGGAAACACCATATATTTT. This codes for CASSLSSGSGNTIYF.

This chain uses TRBV4-1 with TRBJ2-7, with D maybe TRBD2 (5 bases). The CDR3 consists of 14 residues. V lost 5 bases, J lost 1 base, and 12 bases lay in between. Germline V gene lookup returns CDR1 MGHRA and CDR2 YSYEKL. CDR3 sequence: CASSDGIISYEQYF. CDR3 bases: TGCGCCAGCAGCGACGGGATTATATCCTACGAGCAGTACTTC.

This chain joins TRBV29-1 and TRBJ2-3, with a weak D call TRBD2 (7 bases). CDR3 length: 15 amino acids. From germline, CDR1 is SQVTM and CDR2 ANQGSEA. V was clipped by 3 bases and J by 0 bases, with 13 bases between them. CDR3 coding DNA: TGCAGCGTTGAGGGGGGGCCACAAAGCACAGATACGCAGTATTTT. Its protein is CSVEGGPQSTDTQYF.

The chain combines TRBV7-6 with TRBJ2-7; TRBD1 matches 8 bases. Germline CDR1 is SGHVS and CDR2 is FNYEAQ. V shed 7 bases and J 0 bases; nucleotides not matched to a gene: 14. The CDR3 consists of 17 residues. Written as DNA, the CDR3 is TGTGCCAGCATCCTCCAACCAATTGGACAGGGCTCCTACGAGCAGTACTTC. Translating it yields CASILQPIGQGSYEQYF.

The chain uses TRBV6-5 and TRBJ2-7, with 8 bases fitting TRBD1. Trimming at V came to 3 bases and at J to 4 bases, leaving 11 bases not matched to a gene. Germline CDR1 is MNHEY and CDR2 is SVGAGI. The CDR3 length is 16 residues. The CDR3 loop reads CASSYSGRGLLYEQYF. The CDR3 coding sequence is TGTGCCAGCAGTTATTCGGGCAGGGGGCTTTTGTACGAGCAGTACTTC.

This chain links TRBV9 with TRBJ2-3; 9 bases are a match to TRBD2. V lost 3 bases and J lost 6; bases outside the gene matches: 8. CDR3 length equals 15 residues. Germline loops: CDR1 SGDLS, CDR2 YYNGEE. CDR3 residues: CASSALSGSYDTQYF. The CDR3 bases are TGTGCCAGCAGCGCCCTTAGCGGGAGCTATGATACGCAGTATTTT.

The V call is TRBV5-1, the J call TRBJ2-3; D not resolved. Germline values: CDR1 SGHRS, CDR2 YFSETQ. This CDR3 contains 15 residues. Trimming removed 4 bases at V and 2 bases at J, with 14 bases between. CDR3 in DNA: TGCGCCAGCAGCCGGGTATCGCTAACCACAGATACGCAGTATTTT. Translating gives CASSRVSLTTDTQYF.

V is TRBV5-1 and J is TRBJ1-2, with 10 bases aligning to TRBD1. Germline V gives CDR1 SGHRS, CDR2 YFSETQ. The CDR3 contains 16 residues. V shed 0 bases, J shed 6 bases, and the junction held 8 bases outside the gene matches. CDR3: CASSLANHGTGDGYTF. The CDR3 DNA follows: TGCGCCAGCAGCTTGGCCAACCACGGGACAGGGGATGGCTACACCTTC.